This T cell receptor beta chain was sequenced during a study of blood T cells in healthy people across ages. V shed 3 bases and J shed 3 bases, with 14 bases lying between them. The CDR3 length is 16 residues. Germline CDR1 reads KGHDR; CDR2 reads SFDVKD. It was with a sample-barcoded 5' primer and a J-beta primer mix that a second PCR of roughly 6 to 12 cycles was run. TCRdb re-called the 5' RACE reads with MiXCR, one entry per CDR3 protein. The sample carries around 1.5 million distinct CDR3 sequences, about 31% recorded once. This chain connects TRBV24-1 to TRBJ1-5, with D perhaps matching TRBD1 (5 bases). The sequence was collected from a woman in her 30s in good health. The sample taken for sequencing was blood. The CDR3 spells CATSDHKTGDNQPQHF. CDR3 coding DNA: TGTGCCACCAGTGATCATAAAACAGGCGACAATCAGCCCCAGCATTTT.